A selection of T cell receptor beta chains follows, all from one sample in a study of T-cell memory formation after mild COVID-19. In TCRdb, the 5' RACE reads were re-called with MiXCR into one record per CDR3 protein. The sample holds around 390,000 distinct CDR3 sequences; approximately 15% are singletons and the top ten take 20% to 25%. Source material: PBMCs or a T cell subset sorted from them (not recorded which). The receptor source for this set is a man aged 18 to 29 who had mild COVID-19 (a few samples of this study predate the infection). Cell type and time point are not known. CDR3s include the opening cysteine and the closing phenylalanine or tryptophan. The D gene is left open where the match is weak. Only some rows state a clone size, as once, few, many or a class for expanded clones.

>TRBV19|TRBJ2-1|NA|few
CASSQAGGVYNEQFF
TGTGCCAGTAGTCAGGCCGGGGGTGTCTACAATGAGCAGTTCTTC
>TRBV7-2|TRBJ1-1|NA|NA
CASSFGSLNTEAFF
TGTGCCAGCAGCTTCGGGTCCCTGAACACTGAAGCTTTCTTT
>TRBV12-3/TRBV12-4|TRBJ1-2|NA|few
CASSPRPNPNYGYTF
TGTGCCAGCAGTCCGCGACCGAACCCGAACTATGGCTACACCTTC
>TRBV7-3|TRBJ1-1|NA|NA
CASRPPGSTEAFF
TGTGCCAGCAGACCTCCGGGGTCCACTGAAGCTTTCTTT
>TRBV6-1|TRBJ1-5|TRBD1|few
CASSRDRAQHF
TGTGCCAGCAGTCGGGACAGGGCCCAGCATTTT
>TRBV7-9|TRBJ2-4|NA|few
CASSPKEGEVKNIQYF
TGTGCCAGCAGCCCCAAGGAGGGTGAGGTCAAAAACATTCAGTACTTC
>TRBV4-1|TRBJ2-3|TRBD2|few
CASSQGPAGGTTDTQYF
TGCGCCAGCAGCCAAGGGCCAGCGGGGGGGACCACAGATACGCAGTATTTT
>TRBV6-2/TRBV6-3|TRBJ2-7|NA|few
CASSKDKVYEQYF
TGTGCCAGCAGTAAGGACAAGGTCTACGAGCAGTACTTC
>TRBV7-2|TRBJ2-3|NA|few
CASIRDIQDGTQYF
TGTGCCAGCATCCGGGATATTCAAGATGGTACGCAGTATTTT
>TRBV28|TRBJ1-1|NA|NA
CASSLSLEAFF
TGTGCCAGCAGTTTATCCCTTGAAGCTTTCTTT
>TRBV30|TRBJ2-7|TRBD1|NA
CAWSLGQPYEQYF
TGTGCCTGGAGCCTGGGACAGCCCTACGAGCAGTACTTC
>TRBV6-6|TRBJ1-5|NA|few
CASRPGLHSNQPQHF
TGTGCCAGCAGACCGGGACTACATAGCAATCAGCCCCAGCATTTT
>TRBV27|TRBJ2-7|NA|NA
CASSSGGRSYEQYF
TGTGCCAGCAGCTCCGGGGGCCGATCCTACGAGCAGTACTTC
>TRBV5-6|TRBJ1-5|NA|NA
CASSSLRGSGQPQHF
TGTGCCAGCAGCTCCCTGCGGGGTTCCGGACAGCCCCAGCATTTT